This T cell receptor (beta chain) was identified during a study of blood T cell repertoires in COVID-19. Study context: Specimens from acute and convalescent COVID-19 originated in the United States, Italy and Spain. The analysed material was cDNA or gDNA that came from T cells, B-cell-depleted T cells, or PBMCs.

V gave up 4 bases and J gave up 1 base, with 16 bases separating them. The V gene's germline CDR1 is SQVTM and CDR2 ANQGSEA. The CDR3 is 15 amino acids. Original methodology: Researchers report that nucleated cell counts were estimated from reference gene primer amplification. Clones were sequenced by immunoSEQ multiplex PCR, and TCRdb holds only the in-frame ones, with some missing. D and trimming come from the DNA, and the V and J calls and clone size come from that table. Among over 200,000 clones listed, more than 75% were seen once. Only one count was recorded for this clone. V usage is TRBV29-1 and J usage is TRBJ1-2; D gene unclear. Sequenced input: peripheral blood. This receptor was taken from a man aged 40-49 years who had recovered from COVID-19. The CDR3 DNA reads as TGCAGCGTTGTTACGGGGAGAGGAGATAACTATGGCTACACCTTC. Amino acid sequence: CSVVTGRGDNYGYTF.